A single sample is the source of the 18 T cell receptor beta chains below, sequenced in a study of OX40 agonist ivuxolimab in advanced cancers. The method was immunoSEQ multiplex PCR; TCRdb's version includes in-frame clones alone and lacks a portion of them. The data hold more than 50,000 clones, with more than 75% observed a single time. Sequences were derived from CD4+ or CD8+ T cells sorted from blood, sampled in a trial of the OX40 agonist ivuxolimab. These receptors all stem from an adult with an advanced solid tumor such as melanoma, head and neck, liver or kidney cancer.

V gene TRBV29-1 combines with J gene TRBJ2-5, with D unclear. This CDR3 is built from 12 residues. CDR1 and CDR2 (germline): SQVTM, ANQGSEA. V was cut by 6 bases and J by 5 bases, with 13 bases left in between. CDR3 sequence reads: CSVDTMGETQYF. The CDR3 DNA reads TGCAGCGTCGACACCATGGGGGAGACCCAGTACTTC.

J is TRBJ2-1 and V is TRBV28; 8 nucleotides align to TRBD2. The CDR3 has 15 amino acids. CDR1 and CDR2 from the germline V gene are MDHEN and SYDVKM. Trimming took 2 bases from V and 8 from J; bases not matched to a gene: 8. In DNA form, the CDR3 reads TGTGCCAGCAGTTTAGCCGGGACTAGTCTCCATGAGCAGTTCTTC. This sequence encodes CASSLAGTSLHEQFF.

This clone was seen a handful of times. The chain is built from TRBV2 and TRBJ2-7; no firm D call. The CDR3 consists of 13 residues. CDR1 is SNHLY, CDR2 FYNNEI, per germline. Trimming took off 6 bases at V and 3 bases at J, with 12 bases between the two ends. CDR3 in amino acids: CASSGRLDYEQYV. The CDR3 DNA reads TGTGCCAGCAGCGGCCGACTGGACTACGAGCAGTACGTC.

A single count supports this clone. The junction does not match germline at one end; this may be a read error. V usage is TRBV15 and J usage is TRBJ1-1; TRBD1 agrees at 7 bases. In germline, CDR1 is LNHNV, CDR2 YYDKDF (reference sequence). This CDR3 is built from 15 residues. The CDR3 DNA follows: TGTGCCACCAGCACCCGGACAGGACTGAACGCTGAAGCTTTCTTT. It translates to CATSTRTGLNAEAFF.

This chain joins TRBV14 and TRBJ2-2; D is uncertain. V was shortened by 8 bases and J by 0 bases, with 7 bases between the two germline ends. Per germline, CDR1 SGHDN and CDR2 FVKESK. The CDR3 extends over 13 amino acids. The DNA for the CDR3 is TGTGCCAGCTCACATCCGAACACCGGGGAGCTGTTTTTT. It yields the protein CASSHPNTGELFF. The full variable domain, in which reference TRBV14 and TRBJ2-2 provide the parts outside the CDR3, is EAGVTQFPSHSVIEKGQTVTLRCDPISGHDNLYWYRRVMGKEIKFLLHFVKESKQDESGMPNNRFLAERTGGTYSTLKVQPAELEDSGVYFCASSHPNTGELFFGEGSRLTVL.

The chain combines TRBV18 with TRBJ1-4, with a weak D call TRBD1 (6 bases). The CDR3 length is 15 residues. CDR1 is KGHSH, CDR2 LQKENI, per germline. V was trimmed by 5 bases and J by 7 bases, leaving 17 bases between them. The chain's CDR3 is CASSVNRDFIEKLFF. DNA of the CDR3: TGTGCCAGCTCAGTGAACAGGGATTTTATTGAAAAACTGTTTTTT.

The J gene is TRBJ2-7, the V gene TRBV28; 7 bases agree with TRBD1. This CDR3 is built from 15 residues. Germline CDR1 is MDHEN and CDR2 is SYDVKM. V dropped 6 bases and J dropped 2; count of bases not matched to a gene: 10. The chain's CDR3 is CASSSPGQPAYEQYV. The CDR3 DNA is TGTGCCAGCAGCTCTCCGGGACAGCCTGCCTACGAGCAGTACGTC.

The chain has TRBV18 and TRBJ2-3; no clear D gene. V lost 3 bases, J lost 6 bases, and 13 bases lay in between. Germline assignment: CDR1 KGHSH and CDR2 LQKENI. The CDR3 length is 14 residues. CDR3 loop: CASSPIDLRDTQYF. The CDR3 nucleotides read TGTGCCAGCTCACCGATAGATCTCCGTGATACGCAGTATTTT.

This chain connects TRBV6-6 to TRBJ2-1, with TRBD2 matching 8 bases. CDR1 and CDR2 (germline): MNHNY, SVGAGI (reference sequence). With V trimmed by 2 bases and J by 6 bases, 6 bases remained unmatched. CDR3 length: 15 amino acids. CDR3: CASSYRAGAPNEQFF. The CDR3 nucleotides are TGTGCCAGCAGTTACCGAGCGGGGGCCCCCAATGAGCAGTTCTTC.

The chain joins TRBV7-2 to TRBJ2-3; 7 nucleotides match TRBD1. This CDR3 contains 14 residues. CDR1 is SGHTA and CDR2 is FQGNSA in the germline V gene. V was pared by 7 bases and J by 3 bases, with 7 bases of the junction left unmatched. The CDR3 sequence is CASTSLTGTDTQYF. CDR3 nucleotide sequence: TGTGCCAGCACTTCCCTGACAGGGACAGATACGCAGTATTTT.

The gene calls are TRBV11-2 and TRBJ2-7; unclear D gene. CDR3 length equals 14 residues. Trimming stripped 7 bases from V and 2 bases from J, with 15 bases between. Germline-derived CDR1 and CDR2 are SGHAT and FQNNGV. The CDR3 DNA reads as TGTGCCAGCATCTCGCTAACAGTGGCCTACGAGCAGTACTTC. Its translation: CASISLTVAYEQYF.

The gene calls are TRBV15 and TRBJ2-3; 8 bases match TRBD1. This CDR3 has 17 amino acids. Germline V gives CDR1 LNHNV, CDR2 YYDKDF (reference sequence). The V segment lost 0 bases and the J segment 6 bases; nucleotides outside the gene matches: 11. The CDR3 DNA follows: TGTGCCACCAGCAGAGATCAAGGGCAGGGGGCGCTGGATACGCAGTATTTT. Protein sequence: CATSRDQGQGALDTQYF.

V and J are TRBV15 and TRBJ2-2, with D unresolved. Looked up from germline, CDR1 is LNHNV and CDR2 is YYDKDF (reference sequence). With 0 bases removed from V and 6 bases from J, the gap between germline ends came to 8 bases. CDR3 length equals 14 residues. The CDR3 is CATSRDITAGELFF. The CDR3 coding sequence is TGTGCCACCAGCAGAGATATTACAGCCGGGGAGCTGTTTTTT.

This clone was seen a single time. The chain recombines TRBV11-2 with TRBJ2-2, with TRBD2 identical over 8 bases. Germline CDR1 is SGHAT and CDR2 is FQNNGV. There are 14 residues in the CDR3. J was trimmed by 9 bases and V by 4 bases; bases with no gene match: 7. This CDR3 is CASSSRAGVRELFF. CDR3 nucleotides: TGTGCCAGCAGCTCTAGAGCGGGAGTAAGGGAGCTGTTTTTT.

J is TRBJ2-7 and V is TRBV5-5; 8 bases map to TRBD1. From germline, CDR1 is SGHKS and CDR2 YYEKEE (reference sequence). V shed 5 bases, J shed 2 bases, and the junction held 3 bases outside the gene matches. CDR3 length equals 13 residues. CDR3 nucleotide sequence: TGTGCCAGCAGGACGACAGGGGCCTACGAGCAGTACGTC. Its protein product is CASRTTGAYEQYV.

As DNA, the CDR3 is TGTGCCAGCAGCTTAGGGACAGCGAACACCGGGGAGCTGTTTTTT. This sequence encodes CASSLGTANTGELFF. The gene calls are TRBV11-3 and TRBJ2-2; D is perhaps TRBD1 (6 bases). V dropped 1 base and J dropped 0 bases, with 6 bases sitting between them. The CDR3 totals 15 residues. Germline V gene lookup returns CDR1 SGHNT and CDR2 YENEEA.

This chain uses TRBV7-2 with TRBJ2-5; D gene ambiguous. Germline assignment: CDR1 SGHTA and CDR2 FQGNSA. The germline V and J ends were trimmed by 6 bases and 5 bases, with 13 bases remaining between them. The CDR3 runs to 13 residues. In DNA, the CDR3 is TGTGCCAGCAGTTTGTCAAGATCGGAGACCCAGTACTTC. This sequence encodes CASSLSRSETQYF.

Points on this clone: Other DNA sequences in this specimen translate into the identical CDR3. The genes are TRBV4-2 and TRBJ1-1, with D hard to call. Trimming stripped 0 bases from V and 2 bases from J, with 7 bases between. This CDR3 spans 14 amino acids. The germline V gene has CDR1 LGHNA and CDR2 YNFKEQ. The CDR3 here is CASSQEGGNTEAFF. Here the CDR3 DNA reads TGTGCCAGCAGCCAAGAAGGTGGTAACACTGAAGCTTTCTTT.